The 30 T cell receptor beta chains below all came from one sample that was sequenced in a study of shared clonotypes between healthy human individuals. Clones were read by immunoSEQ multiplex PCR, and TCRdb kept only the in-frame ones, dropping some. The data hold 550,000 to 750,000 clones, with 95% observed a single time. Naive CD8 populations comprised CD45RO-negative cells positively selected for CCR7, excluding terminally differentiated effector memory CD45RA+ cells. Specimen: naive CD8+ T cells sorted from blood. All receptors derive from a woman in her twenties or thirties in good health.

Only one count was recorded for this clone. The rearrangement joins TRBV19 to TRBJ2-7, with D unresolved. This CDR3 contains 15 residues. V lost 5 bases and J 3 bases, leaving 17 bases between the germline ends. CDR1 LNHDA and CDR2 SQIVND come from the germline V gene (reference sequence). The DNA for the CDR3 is TGTGCCAGTAGTCCTCTTTGGTTCCCCGGCTACGAGCAGTACTTC. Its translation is CASSPLWFPGYEQYF. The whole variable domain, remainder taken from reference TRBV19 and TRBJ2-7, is DGGITQSPKYLFRKEGQNVTLSCEQNLNHDAMYWYRQDPGQGLRLIYYSQIVNDFQKGDIAEGYSVSREKKESFPLTVTSAQKNPTAFYLCASSPLWFPGYEQYFGPGTRLTVT.

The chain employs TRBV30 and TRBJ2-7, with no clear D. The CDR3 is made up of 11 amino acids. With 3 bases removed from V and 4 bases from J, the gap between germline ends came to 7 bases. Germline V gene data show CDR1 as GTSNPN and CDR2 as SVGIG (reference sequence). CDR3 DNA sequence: TGTGCCTGGAGCCTGCCGTACGAGCAGTACTTC. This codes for CAWSLPYEQYF.

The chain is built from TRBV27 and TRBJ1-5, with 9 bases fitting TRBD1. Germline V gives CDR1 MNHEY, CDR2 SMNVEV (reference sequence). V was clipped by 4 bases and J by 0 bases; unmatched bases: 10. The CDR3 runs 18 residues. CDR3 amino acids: CASSSSRDRVYSNQPQHF. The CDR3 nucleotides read TGTGCCAGCAGTTCGTCCCGGGACAGGGTCTATAGCAATCAGCCCCAGCATTTT.

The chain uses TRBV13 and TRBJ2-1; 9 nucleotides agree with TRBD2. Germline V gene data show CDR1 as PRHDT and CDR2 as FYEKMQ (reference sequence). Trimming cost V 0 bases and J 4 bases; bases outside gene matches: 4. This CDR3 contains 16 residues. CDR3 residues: CASSLGGLAGYNEQFF. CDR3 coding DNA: TGTGCCAGCAGCTTAGGAGGGCTAGCGGGATACAATGAGCAGTTCTTC.

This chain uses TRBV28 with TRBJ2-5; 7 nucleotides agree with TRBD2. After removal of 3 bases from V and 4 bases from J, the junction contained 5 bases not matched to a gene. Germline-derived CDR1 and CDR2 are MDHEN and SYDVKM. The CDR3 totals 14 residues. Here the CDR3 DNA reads TGTGCCAGCAGTTTTGGGACTATCCTAGAGACCCAGTACTTC. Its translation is CASSFGTILETQYF.

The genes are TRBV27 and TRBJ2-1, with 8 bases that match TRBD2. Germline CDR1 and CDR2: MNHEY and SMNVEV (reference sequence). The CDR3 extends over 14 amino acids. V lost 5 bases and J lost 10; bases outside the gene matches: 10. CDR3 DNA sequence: TGTGCCAGCAGTATCACCGGGACTAGGGCAGAGCAGTTCTTC. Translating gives CASSITGTRAEQFF.

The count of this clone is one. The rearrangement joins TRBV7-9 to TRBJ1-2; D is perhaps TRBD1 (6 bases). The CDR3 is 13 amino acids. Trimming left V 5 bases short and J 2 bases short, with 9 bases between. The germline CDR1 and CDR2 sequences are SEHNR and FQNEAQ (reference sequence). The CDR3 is CASSPRGNYGYTF. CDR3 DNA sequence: TGTGCCAGCAGCCCTAGGGGGAACTATGGCTACACCTTC.

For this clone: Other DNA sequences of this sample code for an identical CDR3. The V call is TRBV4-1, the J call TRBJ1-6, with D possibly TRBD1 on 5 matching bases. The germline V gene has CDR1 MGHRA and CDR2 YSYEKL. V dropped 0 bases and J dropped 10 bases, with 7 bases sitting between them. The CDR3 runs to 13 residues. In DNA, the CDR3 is TGCGCCAGCAGCCAAGAAGGGGAATCACCCCTCCACTTT. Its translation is CASSQEGESPLHF.

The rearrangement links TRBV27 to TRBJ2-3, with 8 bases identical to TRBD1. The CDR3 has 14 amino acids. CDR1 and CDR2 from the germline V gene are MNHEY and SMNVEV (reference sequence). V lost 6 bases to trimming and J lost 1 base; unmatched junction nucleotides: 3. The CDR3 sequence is CASSDRGRTDTQYF. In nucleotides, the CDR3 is TGTGCCAGCAGCGACAGGGGCCGCACAGATACGCAGTATTTT.

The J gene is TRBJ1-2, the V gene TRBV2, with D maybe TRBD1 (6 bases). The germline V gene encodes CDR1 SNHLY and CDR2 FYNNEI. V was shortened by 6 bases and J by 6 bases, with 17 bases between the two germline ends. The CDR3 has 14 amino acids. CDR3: CASSLTYRVDGYTF. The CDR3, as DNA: TGTGCCAGCAGCCTCACGTACAGGGTTGATGGCTACACCTTC.

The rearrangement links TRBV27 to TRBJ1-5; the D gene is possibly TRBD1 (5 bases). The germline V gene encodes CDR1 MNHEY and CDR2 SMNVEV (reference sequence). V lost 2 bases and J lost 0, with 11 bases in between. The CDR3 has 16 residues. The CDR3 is CASSLIGETSNQPQHF. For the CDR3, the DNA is TGTGCCAGCAGTTTAATAGGGGAGACTAGCAATCAGCCCCAGCATTTT.

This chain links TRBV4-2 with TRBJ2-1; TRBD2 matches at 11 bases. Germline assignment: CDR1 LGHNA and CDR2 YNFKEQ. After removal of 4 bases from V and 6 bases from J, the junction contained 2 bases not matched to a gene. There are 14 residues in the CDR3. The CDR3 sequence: CASSPSGRFNEQFF. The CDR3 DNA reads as TGTGCCAGCAGCCCTAGCGGGAGGTTCAATGAGCAGTTCTTC.

This CDR3 is CASSESAGGYEQYF. The DNA of the CDR3 is TGCGCCAGCAGTGAGTCGGCGGGAGGTTACGAGCAGTACTTC. The chain recombines TRBV10-1 with TRBJ2-7; TRBD2 matches at 8 bases. CDR1 and CDR2 from the germline V gene are WNHNN and SYGVQD (reference sequence). J gave up 4 bases and V 0 bases, and 2 bases lay outside the gene matches. The CDR3 has 14 amino acids.

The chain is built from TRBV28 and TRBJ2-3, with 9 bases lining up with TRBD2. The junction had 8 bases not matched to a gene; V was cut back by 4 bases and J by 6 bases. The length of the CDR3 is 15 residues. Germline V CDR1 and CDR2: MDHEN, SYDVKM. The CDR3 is CASSSQREVDDTQYF. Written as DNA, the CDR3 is TGTGCCAGCAGTTCTCAGCGGGAGGTAGATGATACGCAGTATTTT.

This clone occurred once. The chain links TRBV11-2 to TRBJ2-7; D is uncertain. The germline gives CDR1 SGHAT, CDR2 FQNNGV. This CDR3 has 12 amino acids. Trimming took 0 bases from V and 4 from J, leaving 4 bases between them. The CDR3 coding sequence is TGTGCCAGCAGCTTAGACGGATACGAGCAGTACTTC. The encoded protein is CASSLDGYEQYF.

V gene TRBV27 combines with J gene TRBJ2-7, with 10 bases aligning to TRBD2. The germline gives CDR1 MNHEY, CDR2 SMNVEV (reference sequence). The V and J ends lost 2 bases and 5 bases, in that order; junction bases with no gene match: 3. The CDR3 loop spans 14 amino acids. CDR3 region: CASSLITSGNEQYF. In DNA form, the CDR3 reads TGTGCCAGCAGTTTAATAACTAGCGGGAACGAGCAGTACTTC.

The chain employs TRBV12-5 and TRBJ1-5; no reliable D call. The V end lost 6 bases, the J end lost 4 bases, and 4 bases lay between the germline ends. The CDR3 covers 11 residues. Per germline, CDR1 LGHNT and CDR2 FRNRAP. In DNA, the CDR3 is TGTGCTAGTGGGAGAAATCAGCCCCAGCATTTT. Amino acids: CASGRNQPQHF. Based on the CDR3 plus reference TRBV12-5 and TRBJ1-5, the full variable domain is DARVTQTPRHKVTEMGQEVTMRCQPILGHNTVFWYRQTMMQGLELLAYFRNRAPLDDSGMPKDRFSAEMPDATLATLKIQPSEPRDSAVYFCASGRNQPQHFGDGTRLSIL.

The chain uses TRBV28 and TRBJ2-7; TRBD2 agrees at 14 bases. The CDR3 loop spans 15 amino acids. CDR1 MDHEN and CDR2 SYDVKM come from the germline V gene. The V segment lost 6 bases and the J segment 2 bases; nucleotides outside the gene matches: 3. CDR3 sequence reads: CASSWTSGGTYEQYF. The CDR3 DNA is TGTGCCAGCAGCTGGACTAGCGGGGGGACCTACGAGCAGTACTTC.

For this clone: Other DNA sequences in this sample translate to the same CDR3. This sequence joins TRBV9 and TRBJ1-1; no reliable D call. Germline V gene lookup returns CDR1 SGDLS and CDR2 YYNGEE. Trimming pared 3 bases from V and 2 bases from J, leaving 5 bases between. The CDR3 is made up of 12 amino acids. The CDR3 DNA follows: TGTGCCAGCAGCGGCGGCAACACTGAAGCTTTCTTT. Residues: CASSGGNTEAFF.

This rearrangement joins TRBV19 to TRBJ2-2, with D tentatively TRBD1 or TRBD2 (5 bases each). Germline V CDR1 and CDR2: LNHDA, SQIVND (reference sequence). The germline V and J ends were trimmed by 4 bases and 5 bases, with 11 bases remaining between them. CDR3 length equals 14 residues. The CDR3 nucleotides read TGTGCCAGTAGTACCTTGGGGGATACCGGGGAGCTGTTTTTT. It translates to CASSTLGDTGELFF.

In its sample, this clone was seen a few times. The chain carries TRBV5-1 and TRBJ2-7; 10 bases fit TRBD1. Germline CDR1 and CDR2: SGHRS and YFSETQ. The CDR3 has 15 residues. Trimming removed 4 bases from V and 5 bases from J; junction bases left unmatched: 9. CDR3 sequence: CASSLGDRGVHEQYF. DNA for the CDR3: TGCGCCAGCAGCCTGGGGGACAGGGGCGTCCACGAGCAGTACTTC.

For the CDR3, the DNA is TGTGCCAGCAGTGGGGGGACAGGGGGCGCTAGCTATGGCTACACCTTC. Protein: CASSGGTGGASYGYTF. V and J are TRBV27 and TRBJ1-2; 12 bases match TRBD1. The germline CDR1 and CDR2 sequences are MNHEY and SMNVEV (reference sequence). The V gene end was trimmed by 5 bases and the J gene end by 4 bases; junction bases not matched to a gene: 8. CDR3 length equals 16 residues.

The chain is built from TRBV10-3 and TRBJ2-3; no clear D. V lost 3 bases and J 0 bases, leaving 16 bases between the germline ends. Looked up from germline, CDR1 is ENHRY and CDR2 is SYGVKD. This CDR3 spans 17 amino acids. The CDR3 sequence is CAISDHPDSASTDTQYF. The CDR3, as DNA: TGTGCCATCAGTGACCACCCCGACTCGGCTAGCACAGATACGCAGTATTTT.

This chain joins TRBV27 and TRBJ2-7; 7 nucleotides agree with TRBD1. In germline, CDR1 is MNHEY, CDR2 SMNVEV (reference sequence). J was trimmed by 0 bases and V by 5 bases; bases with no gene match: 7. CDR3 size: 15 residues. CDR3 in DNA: TGTGCCAGCAGTAAAGGGACAGTAATCTCCTACGAGCAGTACTTC. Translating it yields CASSKGTVISYEQYF.

The CDR3 DNA reads TGCGCCAGCAGCCAAGTAGCTTCCGACTACGAGCAGTACTTC. This translates into CASSQVASDYEQYF. The genes are TRBV4-1 and TRBJ2-7; D is uncertain. The CDR3 extends over 14 amino acids. Germline CDR1 reads MGHRA; CDR2 reads YSYEKL. Trimming took 1 base from V and 3 from J, leaving 10 bases between them.

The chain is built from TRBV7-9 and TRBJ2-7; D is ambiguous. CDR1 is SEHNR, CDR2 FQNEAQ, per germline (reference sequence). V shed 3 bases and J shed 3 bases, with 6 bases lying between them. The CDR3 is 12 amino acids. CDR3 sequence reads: CASSFTHYEQYF. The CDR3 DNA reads TGTGCCAGCAGCTTCACTCACTACGAGCAGTACTTC.

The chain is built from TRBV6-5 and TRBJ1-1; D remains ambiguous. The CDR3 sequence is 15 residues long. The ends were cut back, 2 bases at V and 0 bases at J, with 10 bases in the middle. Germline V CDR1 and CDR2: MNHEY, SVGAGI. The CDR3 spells CASSYGYRMNTEAFF. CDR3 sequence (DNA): TGTGCCAGCAGTTACGGTTACCGCATGAACACTGAAGCTTTCTTT.

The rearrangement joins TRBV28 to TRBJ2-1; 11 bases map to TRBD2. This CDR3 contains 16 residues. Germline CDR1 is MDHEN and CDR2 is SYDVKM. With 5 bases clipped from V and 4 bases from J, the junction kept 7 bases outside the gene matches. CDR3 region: CASSRFGTSGYNEQFF. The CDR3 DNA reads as TGTGCCAGCAGTCGATTCGGGACTAGCGGTTACAATGAGCAGTTCTTC.

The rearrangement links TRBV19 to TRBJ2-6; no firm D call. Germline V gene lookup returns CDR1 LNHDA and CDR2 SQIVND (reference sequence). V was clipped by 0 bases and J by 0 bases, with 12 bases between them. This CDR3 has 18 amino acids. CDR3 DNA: TGTGCCAGTAGTATAGATCCTCCTCTCCCCTCTGGGGCCAACGTCCTGACTTTC. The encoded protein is CASSIDPPLPSGANVLTF.

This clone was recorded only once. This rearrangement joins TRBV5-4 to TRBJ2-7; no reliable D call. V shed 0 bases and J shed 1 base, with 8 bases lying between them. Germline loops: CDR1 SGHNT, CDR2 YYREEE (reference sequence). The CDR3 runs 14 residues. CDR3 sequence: CASSLVADSYEQYF. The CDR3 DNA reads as TGTGCCAGCAGCTTGGTTGCTGATTCCTACGAGCAGTACTTC.